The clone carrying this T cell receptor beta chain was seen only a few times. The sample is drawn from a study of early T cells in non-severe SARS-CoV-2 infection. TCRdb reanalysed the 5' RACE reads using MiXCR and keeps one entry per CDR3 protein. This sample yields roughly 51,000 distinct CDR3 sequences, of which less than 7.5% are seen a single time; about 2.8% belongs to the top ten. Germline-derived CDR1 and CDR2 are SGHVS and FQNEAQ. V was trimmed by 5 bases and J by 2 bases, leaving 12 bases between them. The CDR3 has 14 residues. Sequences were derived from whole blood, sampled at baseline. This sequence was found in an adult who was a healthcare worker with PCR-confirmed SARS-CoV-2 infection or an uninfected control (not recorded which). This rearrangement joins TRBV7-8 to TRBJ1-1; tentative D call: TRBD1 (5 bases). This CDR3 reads CASSPQGANTEAFF. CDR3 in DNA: TGTGCCAGCAGCCCTCAAGGGGCTAACACTGAAGCTTTCTTT.